This is a list of T cell receptor beta chains from one sample in a study of T-cell reconstitution after alpha-beta-depleted transplantation in children. In TCRdb, the PCR reads were re-called with MiXCR into one record per CDR3 protein. This table has 150,000 to 250,000 distinct CDR3 sequences, less than 15% appearing once. The source was PBMCs from the stem cell graft donor, collected from the stem cell graft. The receptor source for this set is a human donor who donated a stem cell graft to a child with acute lymphoblastic leukemia. CDR3s include the opening cysteine and the closing phenylalanine or tryptophan. D genes are given only for firm matches. Part of the rows lack a size; the others show once, few, many or a class for expanded clones.

J	D	V	size	CDR3	DNA
TRBJ2-2	NA	TRBV20-1	NA	CSASGEGTIRTGELFF	TGCAGTGCTAGCGGCGAGGGAACCATTAGGACCGGGGAGCTGTTTTTT
TRBJ2-1	TRBD2	TRBV20-1	many	CSADRGTSGRAGYNEQFF	TGCAGTGCAGATAGGGGGACTAGCGGGAGGGCCGGATACAATGAGCAGTTCTTC
TRBJ2-1	NA	TRBV2	many	CASKGGHYNEQFF	TGTGCCAGCAAAGGTGGCCACTACAATGAGCAGTTCTTC
TRBJ2-7	TRBD2	TRBV5-1	NA	CASSLVVAGALSYEQYF	TGCGCCAGCAGCTTGGTCGTAGCGGGAGCCCTGTCCTACGAGCAGTACTTC
TRBJ2-7	NA	TRBV20-1	many	CSARDLLVPYEQYF	TGCAGTGCTAGAGATTTACTAGTTCCCTACGAGCAGTACTTC
TRBJ2-3	NA	TRBV28	NA	CASSSDPTRGNTQYF	TGTGCCAGCAGTTCCGACCCGACTAGAGGGAATACGCAGTATTTT
TRBJ2-2	NA	TRBV28	many	CASRPRGTFTGELFF	TGTGCCAGCAGACCCCGGGGGACCTTCACCGGGGAGCTGTTTTTT
TRBJ2-7	TRBD2	TRBV4-2	NA	CASSQDAGTSGGLEYF	TGTGCCAGCAGCCAAGACGCCGGGACTAGCGGGGGCCTGGAGTACTTC
TRBJ2-5	TRBD2	TRBV5-1	many	CASRSTSGSEETQYF	TGCGCCAGCAGGTCGACTAGCGGGAGTGAGGAGACCCAGTACTTC
TRBJ2-1	NA	TRBV5-1	many	CASSLRSGTENNEQFF	TGCGCCAGCAGCTTGAGGTCCGGGACTGAAAACAATGAGCAGTTCTTC
TRBJ2-5	NA	TRBV7-9	many	CASSDPAGYPQETQYF	TGTGCCAGCAGCGATCCAGCAGGGTACCCCCAAGAGACCCAGTACTTC
TRBJ2-4	TRBD2	TRBV6-4	few	CASSDSHSGSNIQYF	TGTGCCAGCAGTGACTCGCATAGCGGGAGTAACATTCAGTACTTC
TRBJ2-3	TRBD2	TRBV10-3	many	CAISVIAGGPEDTQYF	TGTGCCATCAGTGTCATAGCGGGAGGGCCGGAAGATACGCAGTATTTT
TRBJ2-2	NA	TRBV29-1	many	CSAPSPSGELFF	TGCAGCGCCCCATCCCCATCCGGGGAGCTGTTTTTT
TRBJ1-1	NA	TRBV7-8	many	CASRPTFSNTEAFF	TGTGCCAGCAGGCCGACTTTTTCGAACACTGAAGCTTTCTTT
TRBJ1-1	TRBD1	TRBV29-1	many	CSVGEDRGTEAFF	TGCAGCGTTGGCGAGGACAGGGGAACTGAAGCTTTCTTT
TRBJ2-4	NA	TRBV4-2	many	CASSQDAREDIQYF	TGTGCCAGCAGCCAAGATGCCAGGGAAGACATTCAGTACTTC
TRBJ1-5	NA	TRBV6-5	many	CASSRRTDSNQPQHF	TGTGCCAGCAGCCGCCGGACGGATAGCAATCAGCCCCAGCATTTT
TRBJ1-2	NA	TRBV5-1	NA	CASSFLGKGSSYGYTF	TGCGCCAGCAGCTTCTTGGGAAAGGGTTCCAGCTATGGCTACACCTTC
TRBJ2-1	NA	TRBV5-1	many	CASSPGGQMDEQFF	TGCGCCAGCAGCCCTGGTGGACAGATGGATGAGCAGTTCTTC
TRBJ2-7	TRBD2	TRBV5-1	many	CASSLVRTSGRDEQYF	TGCGCCAGCAGCTTGGTGCGGACTAGCGGGAGAGACGAGCAGTACTTC
TRBJ1-1	NA	TRBV6-1	NA	CASSINPRREAFF	TGTGCCAGCAGCATTAACCCCCGGAGAGAAGCTTTCTTT
TRBJ2-5	TRBD2	TRBV5-1	few	CASSLNLAGGTETQYF	TGCGCCAGCAGCCTCAACCTAGCGGGAGGTACGGAGACCCAGTACTTC
TRBJ2-1	NA	TRBV29-1	NA	CSVDRGSSSYNEQFF	TGCAGCGTCGATAGGGGGAGCTCCTCCTACAATGAGCAGTTCTTC
TRBJ2-1	TRBD2	TRBV11-3	NA	CASSLVTSGMAFREQFF	TGTGCCAGCAGCTTGGTAACTAGCGGGATGGCTTTCCGAGAGCAGTTCTTC
TRBJ1-5	TRBD1	TRBV10-3	NA	CAISQTDRGGDSQPQHF	TGTGCCATCAGCCAGACGGACAGGGGGGGAGATTCGCAGCCCCAGCATTTT
TRBJ1-1	NA	TRBV5-1	many	CASSLSVRGEAFF	TGCGCCAGCAGCTTGTCGGTCCGCGGTGAAGCTTTCTTT
TRBJ2-7	TRBD1	TRBV3-1	many	CASSRTYTGGNVYEQYF	TGTGCCAGCAGTAGAACTTACACAGGGGGCAATGTCTACGAGCAGTACTTC
TRBJ1-1	TRBD1	TRBV20-1	NA	CSARDRGPYTEAFF	TGCAGTGCTAGAGACAGGGGGCCCTACACTGAAGCTTTCTTT
TRBJ2-2	NA	TRBV29-1	NA	CSVEWTGTGELFF	TGCAGCGTTGAATGGACCGGCACCGGGGAGCTGTTTTTT
TRBJ1-6	NA	TRBV5-6	many	CASSFRRNSPLHF	TGTGCCAGCAGCTTCCGACGGAATTCACCCCTCCACTTT
TRBJ2-3	NA	TRBV28	many	CASSLLADTQYF	TGTGCCAGCAGTTTACTAGCAGATACGCAGTATTTT
TRBJ2-7	NA	TRBV5-4	few	CASSLAQGIYEQYF	TGTGCCAGCAGCTTGGCACAGGGAATCTACGAGCAGTACTTC
TRBJ2-2	NA	TRBV7-9	many	CASSSRLTTLAGELFF	TGTGCCAGCAGCTCGCGATTGACTACCCTGGCCGGGGAGCTGTTTTTT
TRBJ1-5	NA	TRBV30	NA	CAWSVRGGSSQHF	TGTGCCTGGAGTGTACGGGGCGGTTCATCCCAGCATTTT
TRBJ2-1	TRBD2	TRBV30	NA	CAWTYGLAGYNEQFF	TGTGCCTGGACCTATGGACTAGCGGGATACAATGAGCAGTTCTTC
TRBJ1-2	NA	TRBV18	many	CASSRSLTEFGGYTF	TGTGCCAGCTCACGCAGTCTGACAGAGTTCGGGGGCTACACCTTC
TRBJ2-5	NA	TRBV7-6	many	CASSGALAIQETQYF	TGTGCCAGCAGCGGGGCGCTAGCGATCCAAGAGACCCAGTACTTC
TRBJ2-1	TRBD2	TRBV27	many	CASSLRSGRSYNEQFF	TGTGCCAGCAGTTTACGGAGCGGGAGGTCCTACAATGAGCAGTTCTTC
TRBJ2-4	NA	TRBV12-3/TRBV12-4	many	CASSTDPGDEAKNIQYF	TGTGCCAGCAGCACGGACCCCGGCGATGAAGCCAAAAACATTCAGTACTTC
TRBJ2-1	NA	TRBV20-1	many	CSATVEFGEQFF	TGCAGTGCCACGGTTGAATTTGGAGAGCAGTTCTTC
TRBJ2-1	NA	TRBV5-1	many	CASSLSLGSGEQFF	TGCGCCAGCAGCTTGAGTTTGGGGAGTGGTGAACAGTTCTTC
TRBJ1-6	NA	TRBV29-1	many	CSVALGSYNSPLHF	TGCAGCGTAGCGTTGGGCTCCTATAATTCACCCCTCCACTTT
TRBJ2-7	NA	TRBV4-2	many	CASSPEGQYF	TGTGCCAGCAGCCCAGAGGGGCAGTACTTC
TRBJ2-1	TRBD2	TRBV12-3/TRBV12-4	many	CASSFDSGSNYNEQFF	TGTGCCAGCAGTTTCGATAGCGGGAGCAACTACAATGAGCAGTTCTTC